This section outlines one T cell receptor beta chain sequence together with its context. CDR1 is ENHRY and CDR2 is SYGVKD in the germline V gene. This CDR3 is 18 amino acids long. Trimming took 6 bases from V and 9 from J; bases not matched to a gene: 14. Profiled with immunoSEQ multiplex PCR; TCRdb holds only in-frame clones, not every one. This table holds more than 90,000 clones, roughly 96% found once. The sample comes from a study of technical replicates of blood from several donors. The sample was T cells isolated from PBMCs. This chain uses TRBV10-3 with TRBJ2-1; 16 nucleotides match TRBD2. The receptor was isolated from a human donor in good health. The CDR3 region has the DNA TGTGCCATCAGCGATCCGGGACTAGCGGGAGGGCGGTTCTTTGAGCAGTTCTTC. It yields the protein CAISDPGLAGGRFFEQFF.